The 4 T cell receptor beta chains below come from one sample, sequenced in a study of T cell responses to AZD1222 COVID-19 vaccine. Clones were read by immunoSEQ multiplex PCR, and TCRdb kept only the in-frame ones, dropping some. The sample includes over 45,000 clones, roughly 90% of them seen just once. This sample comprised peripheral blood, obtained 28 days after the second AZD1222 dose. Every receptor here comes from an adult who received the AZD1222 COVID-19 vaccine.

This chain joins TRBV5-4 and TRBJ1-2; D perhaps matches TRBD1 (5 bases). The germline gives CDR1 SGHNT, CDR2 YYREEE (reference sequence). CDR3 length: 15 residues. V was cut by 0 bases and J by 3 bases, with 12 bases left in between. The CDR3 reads CASSLAGRSHYGYTF. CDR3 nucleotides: TGTGCCAGCAGCTTGGCGGGACGGAGTCACTATGGCTACACCTTC.

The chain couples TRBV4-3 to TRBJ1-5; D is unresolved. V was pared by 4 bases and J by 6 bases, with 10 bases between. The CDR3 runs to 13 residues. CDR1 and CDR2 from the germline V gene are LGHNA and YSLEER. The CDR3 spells CASSPRAGQPQHF. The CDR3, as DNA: TGCGCCAGCAGCCCGAGGGCGGGTCAGCCCCAGCATTTT.

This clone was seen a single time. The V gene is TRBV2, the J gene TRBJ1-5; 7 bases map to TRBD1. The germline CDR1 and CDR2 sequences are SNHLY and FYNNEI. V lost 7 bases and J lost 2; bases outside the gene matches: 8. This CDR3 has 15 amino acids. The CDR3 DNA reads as TGTGCCAGCACGACAGGGTATGGTGGCAATCAGCCCCAGCATTTT. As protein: CASTTGYGGNQPQHF.

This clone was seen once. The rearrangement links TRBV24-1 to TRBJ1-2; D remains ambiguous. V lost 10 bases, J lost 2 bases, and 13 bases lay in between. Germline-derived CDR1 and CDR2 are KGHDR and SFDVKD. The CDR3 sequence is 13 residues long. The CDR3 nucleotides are TGTGCCACAAGCCGCGGCCTCAACTATGGCTACACCTTC. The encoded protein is CATSRGLNYGYTF.